This T cell receptor beta chain came from a study of blood T cell repertoires in COVID-19. Profiled with immunoSEQ multiplex PCR; TCRdb holds only in-frame clones, not every one. The profile shows 250,000 to 300,000 clones, roughly 89% of them singletons. This CDR3 has 14 residues. CDR1 and CDR2 from the germline V gene are SGHKS and YYEKEE (reference sequence). V gave up 0 bases and J gave up 0 bases, with 7 bases separating them. The sequencing sample was made of peripheral blood. This sequence originates from a woman aged 40 to 50 who had recovered from COVID-19. The J gene is TRBJ2-7, the V gene TRBV5-5, with TRBD2 as a possible D gene (5 bases). For the CDR3, the DNA is TGTGCCAGCAGCTTGGGCGGGCCCTCCTACGAGCAGTACTTC. Translating gives CASSLGGPSYEQYF.